This T cell receptor beta chain emerged from a study of blood T cells in healthy people across ages. As for the study in general: About one barcoded beta molecule per two T cells was captured by template switching.

The use of a sample-barcoded 5' primer and a J-beta primer mix characterized a second PCR of roughly 7 to 11 cycles. TCRdb re-analysed the 5' RACE reads in MiXCR, keeping a single row per CDR3 protein. The profile covers about 1.6 million distinct CDR3 sequences, with about 31% appearing a single time and approximately 11% taken by the ten largest. The CDR3 extends over 17 amino acids. V gave up 3 bases and J gave up 9 bases, with 26 bases separating them. Germline V CDR1 and CDR2: LGHDT, YNNKEL (reference sequence). As regards this clonotype: The antigen remains undetermined.

The study's findings and limits: Versus aged donors, long-lived donors had higher diversity and more naive CD4+ cells. Strong correlation was found linking TCR beta diversity to naive T cell percentage.

The source is a woman in her twenties or thirties in good health. The specimen sequenced was blood. J is TRBJ2-5 and V is TRBV3-1; no firm D call. CDR3 in amino acids: CASSQLWSRTSKWAQYF. The CDR3 DNA follows: TGTGCCAGCAGCCAGCTGTGGAGCAGGACCTCCAAATGGGCCCAGTACTTC.